These 23 T cell receptor beta chains came from one sample sequenced in a study of post-analysis software for immune sequencing data. For these TCRs, the target antigens are not known. Unique molecular identifiers were built into the TCR beta cDNA libraries. TCRdb reanalysed the PCR reads using MiXCR and keeps one entry per CDR3 protein. The top ten clones hold roughly 8.2% of a sample with about 430,000 distinct CDR3 sequences, 30% to 40% of them seen once. Broader study findings: Compared with controls, patients had more of 4 to 6 TRBV segments, including TRBV5-6, TRBV5-1 and TRBV20-1.

Sequenced: blood. The receptor set was obtained from a girl aged 2 to 10 with multiple sclerosis.

This clonotype was counted only a few times. This chain joins TRBV10-3 and TRBJ1-2, with 9 nucleotides matching TRBD1. Unmatched junction bases numbered 8, after V lost 7 bases and J lost 2 bases. In germline, CDR1 is ENHRY, CDR2 SYGVKD. The CDR3 has 15 residues. The CDR3 region is CAITLSGQGNYGYTF. The CDR3, as DNA: TGTGCCATCACCCTGAGTGGACAGGGGAACTATGGCTACACCTTC.

The table lists this clonotype with a few counts. The genes are TRBV28 and TRBJ2-1; D remains unclear. Germline V gene sequence: CDR1 MDHEN, CDR2 SYDVKM. V was shortened by 6 bases and J by 4 bases, with 7 bases between the two germline ends. This CDR3 has 12 residues. As DNA, the CDR3 is TGTGCCAGCAGCCGGCAGTACAATGAGCAGTTCTTC. Translated: CASSRQYNEQFF.

This rearrangement joins TRBV15 to TRBJ2-3, with a possible D match to TRBD2 (5 bases). V dropped 0 bases and J dropped 8 bases, with 12 bases sitting between them. The CDR3 sequence is 14 residues long. CDR1 and CDR2 (germline): LNHNV, YYDKDF (reference sequence). This CDR3 reads CATSRDAGTGTQYF. CDR3 DNA sequence: TGTGCCACCAGCAGAGATGCGGGCACGGGTACGCAGTATTTT.

The V and J genes are TRBV10-3 and TRBJ2-5; D could derive from TRBD1 or TRBD2 (5 bases each). The closer fit of TRBJ2-7 to the DNA end suggests the J call may be wrong. CDR3 size: 11 residues. The germline gives CDR1 ENHRY, CDR2 SYGVKD. The CDR3 bases are TGTGCCACACGGGGCCCATTCGAGCAGTACTTC. Residues: CATRGPFEQYF.

The table lists this clonotype with a few counts. The chain recombines TRBV4-2 with TRBJ2-7; a weak D match, TRBD1 (6 bases). The CDR3 is 15 residues long. Germline V gene data show CDR1 as LGHNA and CDR2 as YNFKEQ. The V end was cut by 0 bases, the J end by 3 bases, with 12 bases between. CDR3 amino acids: CASSQEPGHIYEQYF. For the CDR3, the DNA is TGTGCCAGCAGCCAAGAGCCGGGACACATCTACGAGCAGTACTTC.

The chain combines TRBV29-1 with TRBJ2-3; 9 bases fit TRBD1. The CDR3 has 14 residues. Per the germline V gene, CDR1 is SQVTM and CDR2 is ANQGSEA. Losses at the gene ends were 5 bases for V and 2 bases for J; bases not matched to a gene: 5. For the CDR3, the DNA is TGCAGCGTTCGGGGGACAGGGCACACAGATACGCAGTATTTT. Its protein is CSVRGTGHTDTQYF.

The chain recombines TRBV5-1 with TRBJ2-3; D is unclear. The V end was cut by 4 bases, the J end by 2 bases, with 11 bases between. The CDR3 spans 14 residues. Germline assignment: CDR1 SGHRS and CDR2 YFSETQ. CDR3 nucleotide sequence: TGCGCCAGCAGCCCACGGCAAAACACAGATACGCAGTATTTT. This encodes CASSPRQNTDTQYF.

This clonotype occurred once. A read error may account for a junction end that differs from germline. The rearrangement joins TRBV4-2 to TRBJ2-7, with D unclear. This CDR3 has 15 amino acids. Germline V gene sequence: CDR1 LGHNA, CDR2 YNFKEQ. The CDR3 DNA is TGTGCCAGCAGCCAGAGACTTCAGATCGGATACGAGCGGTACTTC. It encodes CASSQRLQIGYERYF.

The rearrangement links TRBV12-3 or TRBV12-4 to TRBJ1-4, with no clear D. The V gene lost 3 bases and the J gene lost 10 bases, with 12 bases spanning the gap. This CDR3 has 13 amino acids. CDR3 protein: CASSLARTGKLFF. As DNA, the CDR3 is TGTGCCAGCAGTTTGGCTCGAACTGGAAAACTGTTTTTT.

V usage is TRBV20-1 and J usage is TRBJ2-1, with 9 bases identical to TRBD2. The germline CDR1 and CDR2 sequences are DFQATT and SNEGSKA (reference sequence). The CDR3 is made up of 18 amino acids. With V trimmed by 2 bases and J by 8 bases, 19 bases remained unmatched. The CDR3 bases are TGCAGTGCTAGAAGACTGTACTCCGGGACTAGCATCGGGGATGAGCAGTTCTTC. Amino acid sequence: CSARRLYSGTSIGDEQFF.

This clonotype has more than one count but fewer than ten. The V call is TRBV4-1, the J call TRBJ2-6; no clear D gene. CDR1 and CDR2 from the germline V gene are MGHRA and YSYEKL. The CDR3 is 18 amino acids. V shed 4 bases and J shed 6 bases, with 22 bases lying between them. The CDR3 sequence is CASSLPGRFSSTANVLTF. The DNA for the CDR3 is TGCGCCAGCAGCCTCCCGGGCAGGTTTAGCTCTACGGCCAACGTCCTGACTTTC.

Only a few counts were recorded for this clonotype. CDR3 sequence (DNA): TGTGCCAGCAGCTTGCCTAGCGGGGTACTCACAGATACGCAGTATTTT. Translated: CASSLPSGVLTDTQYF. The chain carries TRBV7-6 and TRBJ2-3, with 9 bases aligning to TRBD2. The trim removed 3 bases at V and 2 bases at J, leaving 6 bases unmatched. CDR3 length: 16 residues. Germline V gene data show CDR1 as SGHVS and CDR2 as FNYEAQ.

The V call is TRBV6-5, the J call TRBJ1-1, with D tentatively TRBD1 (6 bases). This CDR3 has 16 amino acids. The germline V gene encodes CDR1 MNHEY and CDR2 SVGAGI. Trimming left V 2 bases short and J 0 bases short, with 13 bases between. The CDR3 is CASSYDRRLVNTEAFF. The DNA for the CDR3 is TGTGCCAGCAGTTACGACAGGCGCCTGGTGAACACTGAAGCTTTCTTT.

This chain links TRBV4-2 with TRBJ1-5; maybe TRBD1 (5 bases). The CDR3 has 14 residues. The germline CDR1 and CDR2 sequences are LGHNA and YNFKEQ. Trimming pared 0 bases from V and 7 bases from J, leaving 10 bases between. The CDR3 protein is CASSQDRVGQPQHF. The DNA of the CDR3 is TGTGCCAGCAGCCAAGACAGGGTCGGACAGCCCCAGCATTTT.

The rearrangement uses TRBV11-2 and TRBJ2-7, with 8 bases that match TRBD1. Germline CDR1 SGHAT, CDR2 FQNNGV. This CDR3 contains 16 residues. Trimming cost V 4 bases and J 0 bases; bases outside gene matches: 8. The CDR3 region has the DNA TGTGCCAGCAGCTCCCACCGGGACAGGACCTCCTACGAGCAGTACTTC. As protein: CASSSHRDRTSYEQYF.

The table lists this clonotype with a few counts. This rearrangement joins TRBV7-2 to TRBJ2-5, with D maybe TRBD1 (6 bases). Trimming took off 1 base at V and 2 bases at J, with 17 bases between the two ends. The CDR3 covers 17 residues. In germline, CDR1 is SGHTA, CDR2 FQGNSA. The CDR3 protein is CASSLVLRTDKQETQYF. The CDR3 region has the DNA TGTGCCAGCAGCTTAGTCCTGAGGACAGACAAACAAGAGACCCAGTACTTC.

The rearrangement joins TRBV7-9 to TRBJ2-1, with D possibly matching TRBD1 (6 bases). V was pared by 3 bases and J by 7 bases, with 16 bases between. The V gene's germline CDR1 is SEHNR and CDR2 FQNEAQ (reference sequence). This CDR3 has 15 amino acids. The CDR3 DNA sequence: TGTGCCAGCAGCTTTGGACAGTCGTCTCTAAATGAGCAGTTCTTC. Its translation: CASSFGQSSLNEQFF.

This clonotype was recorded a few times. The chain recombines TRBV6-5 with TRBJ2-3; D is tentatively TRBD1 or TRBD2 (5 bases each). The CDR3 runs to 13 residues. Germline lookup yields CDR1 MNHEY and CDR2 SVGAGI. Trimming left V 0 bases short and J 14 bases short, with 15 bases between. CDR3: CASSYSEWGRRYF. The DNA of the CDR3 is TGTGCCAGCAGTTACTCGGAATGGGGACGTCGGTATTTT.

This clonotype was recorded at least ten times. The chain links TRBV11-2 to TRBJ2-7; 7 nucleotides agree with TRBD1. The CDR3 spans 13 residues. Per germline, CDR1 SGHAT and CDR2 FQNNGV. V lost 3 bases and J lost 2; bases outside the gene matches: 1. The CDR3 DNA reads TGTGCCAGCAGCTTGGGGACAGCCTACGAGCAGTACTTC. This codes for CASSLGTAYEQYF.

The rearrangement links TRBV6-1 to TRBJ1-2; 7 nucleotides align to TRBD1. This CDR3 is built from 13 residues. Germline V gene sequence: CDR1 MNHNS, CDR2 SASEGT. V dropped 8 bases and J dropped 6; count of bases not matched to a gene: 9. CDR3 region: CASHGQEIDGYTF. For the CDR3, the DNA is TGTGCCAGCCATGGACAGGAAATCGATGGCTACACCTTC.

This clonotype was seen a handful of times. This sequence joins TRBV6-5 and TRBJ1-1; maybe TRBD1 (5 bases). V shed 2 bases and J shed 0 bases, with 7 bases lying between them. CDR1 and CDR2 from the germline V gene are MNHEY and SVGAGI. The CDR3 totals 14 residues. CDR3 bases: TGTGCCAGCAGTTACGGGACCATGAACACTGAAGCTTTCTTT. Translated: CASSYGTMNTEAFF.

This clonotype was counted a few times. The chain links TRBV4-2 to TRBJ2-1, with D possibly TRBD1 on 5 matching bases. CDR1 LGHNA and CDR2 YNFKEQ come from the germline V gene. Trimming pared 0 bases from V and 3 bases from J, leaving 9 bases between. There are 15 residues in the CDR3. The CDR3 loop reads CASSQETDHYNEQFF. CDR3 nucleotides: TGTGCCAGCAGCCAAGAGACAGACCACTACAATGAGCAGTTCTTC.

The count of this clonotype is one. The V and J genes are TRBV7-8 and TRBJ2-7; no reliable D call. The CDR3 has 15 residues. Per germline, CDR1 SGHVS and CDR2 FQNEAQ. The ends were cut back, 2 bases at V and 3 bases at J, with 14 bases in the middle. CDR3 residues: CASSLLGPSGYEQYF. The CDR3 coding sequence is TGTGCCAGCAGCTTACTCGGTCCCTCGGGCTACGAGCAGTACTTC.